This TCR beta chain derives from a study of cytomegalovirus exposure and HLA in healthy donors (dated by TCRdb to the late 2010s). Background for the entire study: According to an earlier analysis of 550 to 700 of the donors, 200 million or so T cells yielded roughly 110 million unique TCR beta sequences and 250 to 350 Gb of sequence data. Every repertoire in the discovery cohort had been generated on one and the same sequencing platform. Roughly 300 gigabases of sequencing data and roughly 90 million unique TCR sequences were included in an early release covering 550 to 650 HLA-typed donors. The study aimed to test whether signatures of past pathogen exposure could be identified by cataloging public T cell receptors. HLA typing included class I and class II loci at four-digit resolution. In an earlier analysis of roughly 540 of the donors, high-throughput TCR beta sequencing was used to judge whether each TCR beta V gene segment behaved as functional or pseudogenic. In addition to the first cohort of 666 subjects, a separate validation cohort of approximately 120 different subjects was used. The later analysis used no new phenotypic data to find candidate immune exposures, relying instead on TCR beta sequences and their occurrence across donors. The T cell repertoires of around 730 subjects were profiled by immunosequencing and related to cytomegalovirus serostatus. Genome-wide SNP genotypes for about three fifths of the roughly 670 donors were used in a later genetic analysis, which treated that subset as a discovery cohort. Across roughly 420 genotyped donors of the cohort, an average of approximately 220,000 unique TCR beta nucleotide sequences per donor were sequenced, and about a sixth of those sequences were non-productive. Donor age, sex, ethnicity and CMV serostatus were compiled alongside the repertoire data. Because of strong linkage in the cohort, roughly five DR-DQ haplotypes were treated as single units for association and clustering. A later analysis re-examined previously published TCR beta repertoires from more than 550 donors and added high-resolution HLA genotyping to investigate patterns of TCR occurrence. Typing coverage differed by locus: A, B, C, DRB1 and DQB1 were typed in roughly 629-630 donors, DQA1 in about 500, DPA1 in around 580, and DPB1 in approximately 450. The study combined high-throughput TCR immunosequencing, statistical association of individual TCRs with disease status, and machine learning to predict cytomegalovirus infection status. The genetic ancestry cluster associated with self-reported Caucasian donors included around 76% of the roughly 400 genotyped donors. Broader findings and caveats from the paper: Correlated functional status among segregating V segments might reflect linkage disequilibrium, but an unknown experimental factor could not be ruled out. The 87-base-pair reads could not distinguish some IMGT-functional V segments, including TRBV6-2 and TRBV6-3, so those segments were excluded. In vitro tests confirmed that a few of the cytomegalovirus-associated TCR beta chains recognize cytomegalovirus antigens. In a later analysis, HLA-associated TCR beta chains showed more clonal expansion and lower generation probabilities than non-associated chains that were equally common. Because counts were too low, 15 to 20 rarely observed V segments, including chromosome 9 orphons, were excluded from the earlier analysis of under 650 of the donors. A further reported finding was that TCR beta sequences accurately predicted the HLA-A and HLA-B alleles for most subjects in the first cohort. Strong co-occurrence of HLA alleles, especially DR and DQ, made assigning TCR associations to individual alleles difficult. Compared with the approximately 600-donor mean, donors in an Asian-associated ancestry cluster had fewer N-insertions in productive TCRs, according to a later genetic analysis. This cohort had only TCR beta chains sequenced, and the lack of alpha or paired-chain data limited which features could be detected. Across donors, most TCR sequences were observed very rarely, whereas some public TCRs were present in many individuals. An earlier analysis of some 560 of the donors showed that most TCR beta V segments appeared in productive rearrangements either about 87% or about 30% of the time, which broadly matched IMGT annotations. V-gene and J-gene trimming of TCR beta chains was associated with a missense DCLRE1C variant in a later genetic analysis, and the association was replicated in an independent cohort. The sequencing pipeline was judged likely to have produced a cluster of highly shared sequence variants as a technical artifact. Roughly uniform sequencing depth across donors was assumed in presence/absence analyses, although this assumption may not hold. The authors suggested that the approach could potentially be generalized to other disease states and immunological phenotypes. In both the original and validation cohorts, the classifier was reported to diagnose cytomegalovirus status with high specificity and sensitivity. In a later analysis, several top co-occurrence clusters were reported to appear linked to parvovirus B19, influenza, CMV and Epstein-Barr virus. Because HLA typing was unavailable for some donors at each locus, only the typed subset was used in association tests. A later analysis found that most CMV-associated TCR beta chains appeared HLA-restricted, with HLA associations seemingly driven largely by CMV exposure. The only immune exposure information available for the cohort was CMV serostatus. In the study, some 160 TCR beta chains were listed as associated with cytomegalovirus. Specific HLA alleles were associated with 16,951 TCR beta sequences at a false discovery rate of 0.05 in a later analysis. According to a later analysis, TCR association rates differed among HLA loci, with DRB1 alleles showing the most associated TCRs and HLA-C alleles showing the fewest.

The cohort consisted of approximately 690 healthy bone marrow donors. Cohort members were all nominally healthy when sampled, although unrecorded immune exposures were likely present. CMV serostatus was recorded as positive for about 300 and negative for about 55% of the roughly 670 cohort members, whereas no CMV serostatus was recorded for the donor in question. A peripheral blood sample was collected from each donor, and TCR beta sequencing was performed on peripheral blood mononuclear cells. Genomic DNA extraction from the blood cell samples was performed with the Qiagen DNeasy Blood Extraction Kit. The germline V end is reduced by 1 base and the J end by 5 bases; junction bases left unmatched: 12. CDR1 SGHNT and CDR2 YYREEE were looked up in the germline V gene (reference sequence). The cysteine opens and the phenylalanine closes a CDR3 of 17 amino acids. The sequence is cut down to CDR3 DNA, 51 bases in frame from base 1.

The protocol used for the library was the immunoSEQ multiplex PCR assay. A mixture of 60 forward primers for TCR Vbeta segments and 13 reverse primers for TCR Jbeta segments was used in the multiplex PCR. The CDR3 region of rearranged TCR beta genes was amplified from genomic DNA by a multiplex PCR assay. The amplified TCR beta libraries were sequenced on the Illumina HiSeq System as 87-base-pair reads. Per the authors' processing: A later analysis counted some 80 million unique TCR beta chains across the 666 repertoires, and around 9.9 million of these chains were shared by at least two donors. A nearest-neighbor algorithm error-corrected the raw reads and collapsed the reads into unique sequences, merging closely related sequences to remove PCR and sequencing errors. CDR3 sequences were aligned to IMGT reference sequences to assign V, D and J gene segments. Each retained sequence needed at least a six-nucleotide match to both a V gene segment and a J gene segment. Rearrangements were classified as productive when the CDR3 lacked stop codons and remained in frame with V and J, and all other rearrangements were classified as non-productive. Following IMGT convention, CDR3 was defined as the stretch from the second conserved V-encoded cysteine up to the conserved J-encoded phenylalanine. Sequences without an unambiguous match to a single V gene segment were excluded from the earlier analysis of over 500 of the donors. An earlier analysis of just under 600 of the donors called V segments functional above 56.7% productive rearrangements and segregating when the between-donor standard deviation exceeded 5%. A statistical classification framework was developed to diagnose cytomegalovirus status using the catalog of TCR beta chain sequences. In a later analysis, TCR nucleotide sequences were compared against IMGT/GENE-DB human TR gene sequences so that V and J genes could be assigned. A later analysis assigned CDR3 sequences and most-parsimonious VDJ recombination scenarios with the TCRdist pipeline. In a later analysis, each TCR beta chain was defined by its CDR3 amino acid sequence together with its V-gene family, and reads without a unique V-gene family were excluded. A later analysis removed several hundred highly shared, low-generation-probability nucleotide sequences to deal with suspected cross-contamination and a sequencing artifact. In a later analysis, a clonal expansion index was calculated for each public chain from normalized within-repertoire ranks of inferred template counts. In a later analysis, generation probabilities were computed using a VDJ recombination model fitted to out-of-frame rearrangements, and the results were checked against IGoR. In a later analysis, TCR-TCR, TCR-HLA and TCR-CMV co-occurrence was scored with hypergeometric tests, and a repertoire-size bias correction was applied to TCR pairs. To estimate false discovery rates, a later analysis permuted the HLA or CMV assignments 20 times. In a later analysis, co-occurring TCRs were grouped with DBSCAN, and TCRdist sequence similarity was added when clustering was performed within HLA-allele-positive subsets. Co-occurrence clustering excluded repertoires with fewer than 30,000 or more than 120,000 public chains, plus five with anomalous nucleotide sharing. Held by TCRdb, this immuneACCESS table contains in-frame sequences only and omits some clones. Under half of the omission traces to an unresolved V gene where checked; the cause of the rest is unknown. Clonal size and the V and J genes are those of that table, whereas D and trimming came from the DNA. For this sample the table gives some 130,000 clones, of which approximately 60% were detected only once. Jointly, the top ten make up approximately 1.7% of the sample.

Worth noting for this clone: It lacks a known antigen. The input lacks base qualities; no much larger clone sits a single base away.

The clonotype comes from a human donor in good health. The sequence joins TRBV5-4 to TRBJ2-5, with 9 bases aligning to TRBD2. Material for sequencing was PBMCs. The nucleotide sequence reads as follows: TGTGCCAGCAGCTTGCGTGTTCGCGGGGGGGGCGGGGAGACCCAGTACTTC. Its protein is CASSLRVRGGGGETQYF.